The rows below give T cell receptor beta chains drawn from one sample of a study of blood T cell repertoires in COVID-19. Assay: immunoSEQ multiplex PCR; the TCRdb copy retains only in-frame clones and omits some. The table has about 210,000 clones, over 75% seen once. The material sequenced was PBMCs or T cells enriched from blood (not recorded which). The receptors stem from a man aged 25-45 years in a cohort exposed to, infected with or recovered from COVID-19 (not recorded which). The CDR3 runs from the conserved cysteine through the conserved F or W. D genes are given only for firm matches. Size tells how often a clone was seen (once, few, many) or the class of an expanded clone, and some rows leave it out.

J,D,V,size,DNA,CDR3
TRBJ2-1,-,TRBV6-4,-,TGTGCCAGCAGTATCTCTCCTGGGGGCCAACCAAATGAGCAGTTCTTC,CASSISPGGQPNEQFF
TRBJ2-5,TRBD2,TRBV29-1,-,TGCAGCGTTGCGGGAGGGCCCGGAGAGACCCAGTACTTC,CSVAGGPGETQYF
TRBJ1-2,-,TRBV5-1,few,TGCGCCAGCAGCTCGCCCGGGGTCCTAGGGGGCTACACCTTC,CASSSPGVLGGYTF
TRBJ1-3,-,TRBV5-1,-,TGCGCCAGCAGCCATCAAGGACTCTCCTCTGGAAACACCATATATTTT,CASSHQGLSSGNTIYF
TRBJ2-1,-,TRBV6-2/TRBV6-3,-,TGTGCCAGCAGTTATTCTAGCTGGCCATACAATGAGCAGTTCTTC,CASSYSSWPYNEQFF
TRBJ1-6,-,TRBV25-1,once,TGTGCCAGCAGAGGGGGAAGTTCACCCCTCCACTTT,CASRGGSSPLHF
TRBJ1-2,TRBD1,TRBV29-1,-,TGCAGCGGAACAGGGGCTAACTATGGCTACACCTTC,CSGTGANYGYTF
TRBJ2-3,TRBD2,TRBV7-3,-,TGTGCCAGCAGCTGGGCACCCGGGGGGGCAGATACGCAGTATTTT,CASSWAPGGADTQYF
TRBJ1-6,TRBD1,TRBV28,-,TGTGCCAGCAGTCCAAGGACAGGGGGCAATAATTCACCCCTCCACTTT,CASSPRTGGNNSPLHF
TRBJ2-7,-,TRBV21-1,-,TGTGCCAGCAGAAGAAGGTCGACTAGCGGGAGAGGAACGGCCTACGAGCAGTACTTC,CASRRRSTSGRGTAYEQYF
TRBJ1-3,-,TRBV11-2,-,TGTGCCAGCAGCTTAGAGTCGGGCAGGGGCGCTGGAAACACCATATATTTT,CASSLESGRGAGNTIYF
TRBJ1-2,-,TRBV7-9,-,TGTGCCAGCAGCTCGCAGGACAGCTCGCTCAAGTATGGCTACACCTTC,CASSSQDSSLKYGYTF
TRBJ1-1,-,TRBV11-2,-,TGTGCCAGCAGCTTAGCCAGGTCTGAAGCTTTCTTT,CASSLARSEAFF
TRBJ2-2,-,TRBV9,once,TGTGCCAGCAGCGCAGTGGAACATCAGGGGTCCGGGGAGCTGTTTTTT,CASSAVEHQGSGELFF
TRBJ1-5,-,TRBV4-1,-,TGCGCCAGCAGCCAAGACTGGGCCCACAGGGGCAATCAGCCCCAGCATTTT,CASSQDWAHRGNQPQHF
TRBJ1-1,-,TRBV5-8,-,TGTGCCAGCAGCCTTCCCAACACTGAAGCTTTCTTT,CASSLPNTEAFF
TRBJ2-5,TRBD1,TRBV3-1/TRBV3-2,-,TGTGCCAGCAGCCAAGGTCCTCGACAGGGTAGAGGGACCCAGTACTTC,CASSQGPRQGRGTQYF
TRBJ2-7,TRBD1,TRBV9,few,TGTGCCAGCAGCCCCCGGGACAGGGGCCAGGTCTACGAGCAGTACTTC,CASSPRDRGQVYEQYF
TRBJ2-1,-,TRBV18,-,TGTGCCAGCTCACGCTCGGAAAGGGGAACCCACAATGAGCAGTTCTTC,CASSRSERGTHNEQFF
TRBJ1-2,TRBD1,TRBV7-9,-,TGTGCCAGCAGCTTACAGGGGGCGATTGGCTACACCTTC,CASSLQGAIGYTF
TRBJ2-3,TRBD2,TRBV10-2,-,TGCGCCAGCAGTGGACGAGCGGGGACAGATACGCAGTATTTT,CASSGRAGTDTQYF
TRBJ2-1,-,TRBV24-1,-,TGTGCCACCAGCGACTCGACCTACAATGAGCAGTTCTTC,CATSDSTYNEQFF
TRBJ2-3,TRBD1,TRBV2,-,TGTGCCAGCAGTGAAATCGTGCCGACAGGGGTAAATACGCAGTATTTT,CASSEIVPTGVNTQYF
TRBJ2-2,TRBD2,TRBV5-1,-,TGCGCCAGCACCACATTCACGGGAGGGGCCGGGGAGCTGTTTTTT,CASTTFTGGAGELFF
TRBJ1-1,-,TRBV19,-,TGTGCCAGTAGTATGGGGCTTATGAACACTGAAGCTTTCTTT,CASSMGLMNTEAFF
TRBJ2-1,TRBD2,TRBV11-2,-,TGTGCCAGCGGAGGGACTAGCGGGAGTGATGAGCAGTTCTTC,CASGGTSGSDEQFF
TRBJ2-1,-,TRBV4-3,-,TGCGCCAGCAGCCAAGATCTGGAGGGAGTCGGAGGCAATGAGCAGTTCTTC,CASSQDLEGVGGNEQFF
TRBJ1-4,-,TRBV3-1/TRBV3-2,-,TGTGCCAGCAGCCGGACAATCGGGGGTACTGAAAAACTGTTTTTT,CASSRTIGGTEKLFF
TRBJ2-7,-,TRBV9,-,TGTGCCAGCAGCGCCCCGAGCTCCTACGAGCAGTACTTC,CASSAPSSYEQYF
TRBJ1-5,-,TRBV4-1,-,TGCGCCAGCAGCCAAGCTGTGACAGGATCAAATAGCAATCAGCCCCAGCATTTT,CASSQAVTGSNSNQPQHF
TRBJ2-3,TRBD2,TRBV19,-,TGTGCCAGTAGTATAGGACTAGCGGGACCCACAGATACGCAGTATTTT,CASSIGLAGPTDTQYF
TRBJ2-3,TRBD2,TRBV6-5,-,TGTGCCAGCAGGGTTAGCGGGAGGGAAAGAGATACGCAGTATTTT,CASRVSGRERDTQYF
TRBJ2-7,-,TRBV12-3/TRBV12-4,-,TGTGCCAGCAGTTCTCGTACGGTTGGGCGGTACTTC,CASSSRTVGRYF
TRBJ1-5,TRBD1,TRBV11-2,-,TGTGCCAGCAGCGCAGACAGGGCCGGGCAGCCCCAGCATTTT,CASSADRAGQPQHF
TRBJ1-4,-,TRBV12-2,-,TGTGCAAGTCGCTTGCACAGGAAAGGAGTGTTTTTT,CASRLHRKGVFF
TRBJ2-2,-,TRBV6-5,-,TGTGCCAGCACGGGAGTTAACGGGGAGCTGTTTTTT,CASTGVNGELFF
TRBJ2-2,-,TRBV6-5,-,TGTGCCAGCACCTCGGGGACCGGGGAGCTGTTTTTT,CASTSGTGELFF
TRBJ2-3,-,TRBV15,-,TGTGCCACCTACACAGGGAACAATGGAGATACGCAGTATTTT,CATYTGNNGDTQYF
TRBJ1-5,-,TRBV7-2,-,TGTGCCAGCAGCTTACAGGGGAATCAGCCCCAGCATTTT,CASSLQGNQPQHF
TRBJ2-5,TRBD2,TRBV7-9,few,TGTGCCAGCAGCTTAACACGGCTAGCGGGACAAGAGACCCAGTACTTC,CASSLTRLAGQETQYF
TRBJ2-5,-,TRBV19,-,TGTGCCAGTAGTGATGGGGCAGGGAATATTCAAGAGACCCAGTACTTC,CASSDGAGNIQETQYF
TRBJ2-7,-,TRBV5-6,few,TGTGCCAGCAGCTCCCCTTACGAGCAGTACTTC,CASSSPYEQYF
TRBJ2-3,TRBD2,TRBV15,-,TGTGCCACCAGGGGACTAGGGGCTTATGTGGGTACGCAGTATTTT,CATRGLGAYVGTQYF
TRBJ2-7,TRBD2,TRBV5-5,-,TGTGCCAGCAGCTTGGGGACTAGATCGGGCGAGCAGTACTTC,CASSLGTRSGEQYF
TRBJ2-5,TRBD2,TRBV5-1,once,TGCGCCAGCAGCCGGAGTGGGGCTAGCGGGAGTAAGGAGACCCAGTACTTC,CASSRSGASGSKETQYF
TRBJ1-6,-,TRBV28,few,TGTGCCAGCAGTCACAGGCAGGGTCCATATAATTCACCCCTCCACTTT,CASSHRQGPYNSPLHF
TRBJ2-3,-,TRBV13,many,TGTGCCAGCAGCCCAGGGGCATATCGGCTCACGGGTGCAGATACGCAGTATTTT,CASSPGAYRLTGADTQYF
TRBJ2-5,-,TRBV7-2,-,TGTGCCAGCAGCAGCTCGGTCGAAGAGACCCAGTACTTC,CASSSSVEETQYF
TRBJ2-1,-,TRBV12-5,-,TGTGCTAGTGGTTTAGGGGGAGATGAGTCCAATGAGCAGTTCTTC,CASGLGGDESNEQFF
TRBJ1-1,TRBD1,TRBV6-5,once,TGTGCCAGTCAGCCGAGGGGACAGGGGAACACTGAAGCTTTCTTT,CASQPRGQGNTEAFF
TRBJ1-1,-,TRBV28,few,TGTGCCAGCAGCCAACCTCAGGTAGACACTGAAGCTTTCTTT,CASSQPQVDTEAFF
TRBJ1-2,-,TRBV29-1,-,TGCAGCGTTGAAGGAGGCAGATTCGAGGGCTACACCTTC,CSVEGGRFEGYTF
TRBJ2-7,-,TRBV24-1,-,TGTGCCACCAGTGATCTCGGCCCCGAGGGCTACGAGCAGTACTTC,CATSDLGPEGYEQYF
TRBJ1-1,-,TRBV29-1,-,TGCAGCGTTACAGCCCCCCCTATGAACACTGAAGCTTTCTTT,CSVTAPPMNTEAFF
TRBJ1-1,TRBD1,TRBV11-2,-,TGTGCCAGCAGCCTAAACAGGGGGATCCTGACCACTGAAGCTTTCTTT,CASSLNRGILTTEAFF
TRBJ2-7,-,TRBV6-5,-,TGTGCCAGCAGTTACAGGGGAGGATACGAGCAGTACTTC,CASSYRGGYEQYF
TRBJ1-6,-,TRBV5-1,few,TGCGCCAGCAGCGAAACACAGGGTAGGAATTCACCCCTCCACTTT,CASSETQGRNSPLHF
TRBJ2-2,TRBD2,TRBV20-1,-,TGCAGTGCTAGTTCTCCCGGGACTAGCGGATACACCGGGGAGCTGTTTTTT,CSASSPGTSGYTGELFF
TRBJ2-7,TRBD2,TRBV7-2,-,TGTGCCAGCAGCTTAGATCGTAGCGGGAGGGCCGAGCAGTACTTC,CASSLDRSGRAEQYF